The source of this TCR beta chain is a study of T cells in Graves' hyperthyroidism and ophthalmopathy. This clonotype has just a few counts. It was RNA transcripts that yielded the amplified TCR beta CDR3 regions. The primer set for the first-round RT-PCR of the TCR CDR3 was HTBI. MiXCR was run by TCRdb on the multiplex PCR reads, yielding one entry per CDR3 protein. The sample has about 640,000 distinct CDR3 sequences, under 25% seen once. The ends lost 5 bases at V and 4 bases at J; junction bases unmatched: 4. The CDR3 extends over 15 amino acids. The germline V gene encodes CDR1 MNHNS and CDR2 SASEGT.

V gene TRBV6-1 combines with J gene TRBJ2-3; TRBD2 matches at 12 bases. Sequenced material: blood. This clonotype was sampled from a young man with Graves' ophthalmopathy. The CDR3 reads CASSRLAGAPDTQYF. The CDR3 DNA reads as TGTGCCAGCAGTAGACTAGCGGGAGCCCCAGATACGCAGTATTTT.